The 14 T cell receptor beta chains below come from one sample, sequenced in a study of blood T cell repertoires in COVID-19. Profiling relied on immunoSEQ multiplex PCR, and the TCRdb table lists in-frame clones only, not all of them. The profile covers a few hundred thousand clones, with roughly 84% appearing a single time and about 1.6% taken by the ten largest. Sequencing was done on a sample of peripheral blood. These receptors were obtained from a woman in her thirties or forties who had recovered from COVID-19.

This chain links TRBV5-1 with TRBJ1-1; 7 bases line up with TRBD1. Germline values: CDR1 SGHRS, CDR2 YFSETQ. Unmatched junction bases numbered 6, after V lost 6 bases and J lost 1 base. The CDR3 length is 14 residues. The CDR3 spells CASKGAGQNTEAFF. The CDR3, as DNA: TGCGCCAGCAAGGGGGCGGGTCAGAACACTGAAGCTTTCTTT.

This clone was detected a few times. The chain is built from TRBV5-5 and TRBJ2-5, with 8 positions matching TRBD1. The V and J ends lost 4 bases and 7 bases, in that order; junction bases with no gene match: 12. This CDR3 spans 15 amino acids. The germline V gene has CDR1 SGHKS and CDR2 YYEKEE (reference sequence). The CDR3 region is CASSLDRATVGTQYF. The CDR3 nucleotides read TGTGCCAGCAGCCTGGACAGGGCAACGGTAGGGACCCAGTACTTC.

CDR3 amino acids: CASSPAETGIYTEAFF. The CDR3 DNA reads TGTGCCAGCTCACCCGCCGAGACAGGGATTTATACTGAAGCTTTCTTT. This chain joins TRBV18 and TRBJ1-1, with 7 bases that match TRBD1. Germline V gene lookup returns CDR1 KGHSH and CDR2 LQKENI. V shed 3 bases, J shed 5 bases, and the junction held 12 bases outside the gene matches. The CDR3 is made up of 16 amino acids. Using reference TRBV18 and TRBJ1-1 for the parts outside the CDR3, the full variable domain is NAGVMQNPRHLVRRRGQEARLRCSPMKGHSHVYWYRQLPEEGLKFMVYLQKENIIDESGMPKERFSAEFPKEGPSILRIQQVVRGDSAAYFCASSPAETGIYTEAFFGQGTRLTVV.

This chain connects TRBV11-3 to TRBJ2-5, with 7 bases that match TRBD1. V gave up 4 bases and J gave up 5 bases; unmatched junction bases: 10. The CDR3 sequence is 15 residues long. Germline V CDR1 and CDR2: SGHNT, YENEEA. CDR3 bases: TGTGCCAGCAGCTCACCACAGTCCAGGGGGGAGACCCAGTACTTC. It codes for CASSSPQSRGETQYF.

The table lists this clone with a few counts. The genes are TRBV5-4 and TRBJ1-6, with 7 bases fitting TRBD1. The CDR3 contains 16 residues. Germline V gene data show CDR1 as SGHNT and CDR2 as YYREEE (reference sequence). Trimming cost V 4 bases and J 3 bases; bases outside gene matches: 7. The CDR3 loop is CASSDDRVGYNSPLHF. The CDR3 DNA is TGTGCCAGCAGCGACGACAGGGTAGGCTATAATTCACCCCTCCACTTT.

This clone came up a few times. V gene TRBV11-2 combines with J gene TRBJ1-6, with D possibly matching TRBD1 (6 bases). V was clipped by 6 bases and J by 3 bases, with 15 bases between them. CDR3 length equals 16 residues. Germline CDR1 and CDR2: SGHAT and FQNNGV. CDR3 sequence: CASRKGQTSYNSPLHF. The CDR3 DNA is TGTGCCAGCAGAAAAGGACAGACCAGCTATAATTCACCCCTCCACTTT.

The chain is built from TRBV28 and TRBJ1-5, with 8 bases lining up with TRBD1. J lost 0 bases, V lost 3 bases, and 10 bases had no gene match. This CDR3 comprises 18 residues. CDR1 is MDHEN, CDR2 SYDVKM, per germline. The CDR3 sequence is CASSFSGQGGDSNQPQHF. CDR3 sequence (DNA): TGTGCCAGCAGTTTTAGCGGACAGGGAGGGGATAGCAATCAGCCCCAGCATTTT.

This chain joins TRBV2 and TRBJ2-3; 8 bases agree with TRBD1. The CDR3 runs 15 residues. Per the germline V gene, CDR1 is SNHLY and CDR2 is FYNNEI. V dropped 2 bases and J dropped 2; count of bases not matched to a gene: 3. The CDR3, as DNA: TGTGCCAGCAGTGAACAGGACAGGGACACAGATACGCAGTATTTT. This sequence encodes CASSEQDRDTDTQYF.

The CDR3 here is CASSATSGQSSGYNEQFF. Written as DNA, the CDR3 is TGTGCCAGCAGTGCGACTAGCGGACAGTCCTCGGGCTACAATGAGCAGTTCTTC. V is TRBV25-1 and J is TRBJ2-1; TRBD2 matches 9 bases. There are 18 residues in the CDR3. CDR1 is MGHDK and CDR2 is SYGVNS in the germline V gene. The V gene end was trimmed by 4 bases and the J gene end by 3 bases; junction bases not matched to a gene: 13.

The chain recombines TRBV18 with TRBJ1-5, with 9 nucleotides matching TRBD1. The CDR3 contains 13 residues. The V gene's germline CDR1 is KGHSH and CDR2 LQKENI. The J segment lost 4 bases and the V segment lost 7 bases, leaving 2 bases of the junction unmatched. Here the CDR3 reads CASLGTGNQPQHF. CDR3 DNA sequence: TGTGCCAGCTTAGGGACAGGGAATCAGCCCCAGCATTTT.

The CDR3, as DNA: TGCGCCAGCATGGGGCTAAACTCTGGGGCCAACGTCCTGACTTTC. It specifies CASMGLNSGANVLTF. This chain connects TRBV5-1 to TRBJ2-6; possibly TRBD1 for D (5 bases). Germline lookup yields CDR1 SGHRS and CDR2 YFSETQ. V was clipped by 6 bases and J by 0 bases, with 10 bases between them. CDR3 size: 15 residues.

V gene TRBV6-2 or TRBV6-3 combines with J gene TRBJ1-4, with a weak D call TRBD1 (5 bases). The CDR3 covers 16 residues. Trimming removed 6 bases from V and 2 bases from J, with 16 bases in between. The germline gives CDR1 MNHEY, CDR2 SVGEGT. The CDR3 reads CASSPLSGTTNEKLFF. CDR3 DNA sequence: TGTGCCAGCAGCCCTCTCTCCGGGACTACTAATGAAAAACTGTTTTTT.

The rearrangement joins TRBV2 to TRBJ1-1; no clear D. V was trimmed by 9 bases and J by 1 base, leaving 18 bases between them. CDR1 and CDR2 (germline): SNHLY, FYNNEI. The CDR3 is made up of 15 amino acids. The CDR3 bases are TGTGCCAGACTAGCTCGGACGGGGAGGAACACTGAAGCTTTCTTT. Translation: CARLARTGRNTEAFF.

V gene TRBV28 combines with J gene TRBJ2-1; D perhaps matches TRBD2 (5 bases). Trimming took off 3 bases at V and 12 bases at J, with 15 bases between the two ends. Germline CDR1 is MDHEN and CDR2 is SYDVKM. The CDR3 runs to 13 residues. This chain's CDR3 is CASSLRTDDRQFF. In DNA form, the CDR3 reads TGTGCCAGCAGTTTGAGGACTGACGATCGGCAGTTCTTC.